This TCR beta chain was sequenced during a study of blood T cell repertoires in COVID-19. Study information: In each case, the material was cDNA or gDNA derived from T cells, B-cell-depleted T cells, or PBMCs.

V was cut by 5 bases and J by 2 bases, with 17 bases left in between. The CDR3 has 16 residues. Germline CDR1 and CDR2: SEHNR and FQNEAQ (reference sequence). Study members were between roughly 18 and 100 years old and lived in about two dozen US regions. Participant-given clinical history determined each cohort assignment. Authors' processing steps: Nucleated cell counts were estimated from reference gene primer amplification. Sequencing used immunoSEQ multiplex PCR; TCRdb keeps in-frame clones, though not all of them. That table furnishes V, J and clone size, whereas the DNA furnished D and trimming. The profile shows about 210,000 clones, about 86% of them singletons.

The material sequenced was PBMCs or T cells enriched from blood (not recorded which). The rearrangement uses TRBV7-9 and TRBJ2-3, with D perhaps TRBD2 (7 bases). The source of this sequence is a woman between 50 and 59 years old with acute COVID-19. CDR3 sequence (DNA): TGTGCCAGCAGCGCCTGGGTGGCGGGGGCCACAGATACGCAGTATTTT. This translates into CASSAWVAGATDTQYF.